These 32 T cell receptor beta chains were sequenced from one sample in a study of control samples from healthy donors and cancer patients. Only in-frame clones appear in the TCRdb table, and some are missing; sequencing was by immunoSEQ multiplex PCR. Of roughly 130,000 clones in the sample, approximately 92% were seen once. The sequenced material came from blood. Receptor source: a man between 18 and 35 years old in good health.

The V gene is TRBV18, the J gene TRBJ2-5, with a possible D match to TRBD2 (6 bases). Trimming took 1 base from V and 5 from J, leaving 14 bases between them. The germline V gene has CDR1 KGHSH and CDR2 LQKENI. This CDR3 spans 15 amino acids. The CDR3 here is CASSPQEGNRETQYF. The CDR3 DNA sequence: TGTGCCAGCTCACCACAGGAGGGGAATCGGGAGACCCAGTACTTC. Combining the CDR3 with reference TRBV18 and TRBJ2-5 gives the whole variable domain NAGVMQNPRHLVRRRGQEARLRCSPMKGHSHVYWYRQLPEEGLKFMVYLQKENIIDESGMPKERFSAEFPKEGPSILRIQQVVRGDSAAYFCASSPQEGNRETQYFGPGTRLLVL.

This chain connects TRBV28 to TRBJ2-7, with D unclear. This CDR3 spans 11 amino acids. V was cut by 2 bases and J by 6 bases, with 5 bases left in between. Germline loops: CDR1 MDHEN, CDR2 SYDVKM. CDR3 nucleotide sequence: TGTGCCAGCAGTTTAGGTGCCGAGCAGTACGTC. Translating gives CASSLGAEQYV.

In DNA form, the CDR3 reads TGTGCCAGCAGTTTAGCCCCTACTGCCGGGACAGGGACTTACTACGAGCAGTACGTC. Encoded protein: CASSLAPTAGTGTYYEQYV. J is TRBJ2-7 and V is TRBV2, with TRBD1 identical over 9 bases. This CDR3 contains 19 residues. Germline-derived CDR1 and CDR2 are SNHLY and FYNNEI. The V segment lost 5 bases and the J segment 3 bases; nucleotides outside the gene matches: 20.

This clone was seen just once. CDR3 sequence reads: CASSRKGLAGPGTGELFF. CDR3 bases: TGTGCCAGCAGCCGGAAGGGCCTAGCGGGTCCTGGGACCGGGGAGCTGTTTTTT. The chain couples TRBV7-2 to TRBJ2-2; TRBD2 agrees at 8 bases. V was clipped by 5 bases and J by 5 bases; unmatched bases: 16. Germline V CDR1 and CDR2: SGHTA, FQGNSA. The CDR3 sequence is 18 residues long.

The chain links TRBV24-1 to TRBJ2-5; TRBD1 is a possible D gene (6 bases). Germline CDR1 and CDR2: KGHDR and SFDVKD. CDR3 length: 14 amino acids. The V end was cut by 3 bases, the J end by 4 bases, with 11 bases between. The CDR3 region has the DNA TGTGCCACCAGTGATACTACAGGGATAGAGACCCAGTACTTC. It is translated as CATSDTTGIETQYF.

This clone was counted a single time. The chain employs TRBV30 and TRBJ2-7, with TRBD1 matching 7 bases. Per germline, CDR1 GTSNPN and CDR2 SVGIG (reference sequence). The V and J ends lost 8 bases and 3 bases, in that order; junction bases with no gene match: 13. This CDR3 is 14 amino acids long. CDR3 sequence reads: CAIRGRQGSYEQYF. In DNA, the CDR3 is TGTGCCATAAGGGGGAGACAGGGCAGCTACGAGCAGTACTTC.

The chain joins TRBV6-6 to TRBJ1-3, with D possibly TRBD1 on 6 matching bases. The CDR3 totals 14 residues. The V end lost 6 bases, the J end lost 7 bases, and 16 bases lay between the germline ends. CDR1 and CDR2 from the germline V gene are MNHNY and SVGAGI (reference sequence). The CDR3 reads CASSDRDTRNTIYF. The CDR3 coding sequence is TGTGCCAGCAGCGACCGGGACACCCGGAACACCATATATTTT.

The J gene is TRBJ2-3, the V gene TRBV5-1; 7 bases map to TRBD2. The CDR3 runs 16 residues. Germline V gene data show CDR1 as SGHRS and CDR2 as YFSETQ. J lost 6 bases, V lost 4 bases, and 14 bases had no gene match. The DNA of the CDR3 is TGCGCCAGCAGCCTCGAGCGGGGCCCCGGGGTGGATACGCAGTATTTT. It yields the protein CASSLERGPGVDTQYF.

V and J are TRBV19 and TRBJ2-6; TRBD1 agrees at 9 bases. From germline, CDR1 is LNHDA and CDR2 SQIVND (reference sequence). V was pared by 10 bases and J by 0 bases, with 10 bases of the junction left unmatched. This CDR3 spans 17 amino acids. The CDR3 here is CATSWGQGVSGANVLTF. The DNA of the CDR3 is TGTGCCACAAGCTGGGGACAGGGAGTCTCTGGGGCCAACGTCCTGACTTTC.

V gene TRBV3-1 (or the pseudogene TRBV3-2) combines with J gene TRBJ2-1, with 7 bases aligning to TRBD2. The length of the CDR3 is 16 residues. V lost 3 bases to trimming and J lost 3 bases; unmatched junction nucleotides: 8. Germline lookup yields CDR1 LGHDT and CDR2 YNNKEL (reference sequence). This chain's CDR3 is CASSHLLAGVYNEQFF. CDR3 coding DNA: TGTGCCAGCAGCCATCTCTTAGCGGGCGTCTACAATGAGCAGTTCTTC.

This chain uses TRBV7-9 with TRBJ2-5, with 8 bases aligning to TRBD1. Germline assignment: CDR1 SEHNR and CDR2 FQNEAQ (reference sequence). V gave up 3 bases and J gave up 0 bases; unmatched junction bases: 15. This CDR3 spans 19 amino acids. The CDR3 region is CASSFSKYHGTGYQETQYF. The CDR3 DNA is TGTGCCAGCAGCTTCTCAAAATACCACGGGACAGGATACCAAGAGACCCAGTACTTC.

The chain has TRBV7-6 and TRBJ2-1, with no clear D. The CDR3 spans 16 residues. CDR1 and CDR2 from the germline V gene are SGHVS and FNYEAQ. V shed 4 bases and J shed 0 bases, with 13 bases lying between them. CDR3 nucleotides: TGTGCCAGCAGCTCTTGGCGCCAGAGCTCCTACAATGAGCAGTTCTTC. Its protein product is CASSSWRQSSYNEQFF. The full variable domain, in which reference TRBV7-6 and TRBJ2-1 provide the parts outside the CDR3, is GAGVSQSPRYKVTKRGQDVALRCDPISGHVSLYWYRQALGQGPEFLTYFNYEAQQDKSGLPNDRFSAERPEGSISTLTIQRTEQRDSAMYRCASSSWRQSSYNEQFFGPGTRLTVL.

The gene calls are TRBV14 and TRBJ1-5; D call uncertain. The CDR3 is 13 residues long. Trimming took 0 bases from V and 5 from J, leaving 5 bases between them. Germline V gene sequence: CDR1 SGHDN, CDR2 FVKESK. The CDR3 sequence is CASSQDRYQPQHF. CDR3 nucleotides: TGTGCCAGCAGCCAAGACCGCTATCAGCCCCAGCATTTT. Full variable domain (outside the CDR3, taken from reference TRBV14 and TRBJ1-5): EAGVTQFPSHSVIEKGQTVTLRCDPISGHDNLYWYRRVMGKEIKFLLHFVKESKQDESGMPNNRFLAERTGGTYSTLKVQPAELEDSGVYFCASSQDRYQPQHFGDGTRLSIL.

The gene calls are TRBV27 and TRBJ1-6; D gene uncertain. V was pared by 3 bases and J by 0 bases, with 12 bases between. Germline V gives CDR1 MNHEY, CDR2 SMNVEV (reference sequence). The CDR3 consists of 17 residues. The DNA for the CDR3 is TGTGCCAGCAGTTTCGCCCCGCCGGGCTCCTATAATTCACCCCTCCACTTT. Translated, it gives CASSFAPPGSYNSPLHF.

The chain couples TRBV30 to TRBJ2-7; the D call may be TRBD1 or TRBD2 (5 bases each). V was clipped by 0 bases and J by 7 bases, with 13 bases between them. CDR1 and CDR2 (germline): GTSNPN, SVGIG (reference sequence). CDR3 length: 13 residues. In DNA form, the CDR3 reads TGTGCCTGGAGTGTAGGGGTTACGGGGGAGCAGTACTTC. Amino acid sequence: CAWSVGVTGEQYF.

The chain is built from TRBV29-1 and TRBJ2-5; unclear D gene. The CDR3 totals 14 residues. With 2 bases removed from V and 2 bases from J, the gap between germline ends came to 12 bases. Per germline, CDR1 SQVTM and CDR2 ANQGSEA. The CDR3 loop is CSVEKGRRQETQYF. Here the CDR3 DNA reads TGCAGCGTTGAAAAGGGCAGGAGACAAGAGACCCAGTACTTC.

V is TRBV3-1 (or the pseudogene TRBV3-2) and J is TRBJ2-5; possibly TRBD1 or TRBD2 for D (5 bases each). The CDR3 contains 15 residues. V was cut by 4 bases and J by 5 bases, with 17 bases left in between. CDR1 and CDR2 (germline): LGHDT, YNNKEL (reference sequence). CDR3 sequence reads: CASSLGTGRFETQYF. For the CDR3, the DNA is TGTGCCAGCAGCCTTGGGACGGGACGGTTTGAGACCCAGTACTTC.

J is TRBJ2-7 and V is TRBV9, with 7 bases aligning to TRBD2. This CDR3 contains 14 residues. Per the germline V gene, CDR1 is SGDLS and CDR2 is YYNGEE. V lost 2 bases to trimming and J lost 0 bases; unmatched junction nucleotides: 2. The CDR3 sequence is CASSVRDYSYEQYF. CDR3 coding DNA: TGTGCCAGCAGCGTCCGGGACTACTCCTACGAGCAGTACTTC. Using reference TRBV9 and TRBJ2-7 for the parts outside the CDR3, the full variable domain is DSGVTQTPKHLITATGQRVTLRCSPRSGDLSVYWYQQSLDQGLQFLIQYYNGEERAKGNILERFSAQQFPDLHSELNLSSLELGDSALYFCASSVRDYSYEQYFGPGTRLTVT.

This rearrangement joins TRBV6-6 to TRBJ2-7; D is possibly TRBD1 or TRBD2 (5 bases each). Germline V gene data show CDR1 as MNHNY and CDR2 as SVGAGI (reference sequence). The CDR3 runs to 14 residues. Trimming shortened V by 4 bases and J by 2 bases, and 12 bases separated the two germline ends. CDR3 coding DNA: TGTGCCAGCAGTTGGGGGACGGGTACCTACGAGCAGTACTTC. It is translated as CASSWGTGTYEQYF.

The rearrangement links TRBV11-3 to TRBJ1-1; 8 bases match TRBD1. Germline V lookup: CDR1 SGHNT, CDR2 YENEEA. The CDR3 totals 16 residues. After removal of 3 bases from V and 6 bases from J, the junction contained 12 bases not matched to a gene. The CDR3 bases are TGTGCCAGCAGCTTCAGCGGACAGGGTTCCCGGGCTGAAGCTTTCTTT. Amino acids: CASSFSGQGSRAEAFF. Filled out from reference TRBV11-3 and TRBJ1-1, the complete variable domain reads EAGVVQSPRYKIIEKKQPVAFWCNPISGHNTLYWYLQNLGQGPELLIRYENEEAVDDSQLPKDRFSAERLKGVDSTLKIQPAELGDSAVYLCASSFSGQGSRAEAFFGQGTRLTVV.

The genes are TRBV7-9 and TRBJ1-2; 7 positions agree with TRBD1. The CDR3 loop spans 13 amino acids. Germline values: CDR1 SEHNR, CDR2 FQNEAQ (reference sequence). V was clipped by 0 bases and J by 5 bases; unmatched bases: 0. The DNA for the CDR3 is TGTGCCAGCAGCTTAGCACAGGGGTATGGCTACACCTTC. This encodes CASSLAQGYGYTF.

This chain joins TRBV30 and TRBJ2-2, with 7 bases identical to TRBD1. Germline CDR1 GTSNPN, CDR2 SVGIG (reference sequence). V lost 5 bases to trimming and J lost 5 bases; unmatched junction nucleotides: 5. The CDR3 covers 13 residues. CDR3 DNA sequence: TGTGCCTGGGCAACAGGGGTAACCGGGGAGCTGTTTTTT. This codes for CAWATGVTGELFF.

The chain links TRBV2 to TRBJ1-2; D is uncertain. V was cut by 3 bases and J by 4 bases, with 12 bases left in between. The CDR3 spans 14 residues. The germline V gene has CDR1 SNHLY and CDR2 FYNNEI. The CDR3 is CASSEILGPYGYTF. The CDR3 bases are TGTGCCAGCAGTGAGATTTTGGGCCCCTATGGCTACACCTTC.

This sequence joins TRBV7-8 and TRBJ2-1; D ambiguous. V lost 6 bases to trimming and J lost 7 bases, with 22 bases between them. The CDR3 spans 16 residues. Germline V gives CDR1 SGHVS, CDR2 FQNEAQ. Written as DNA, the CDR3 is TGTGCCAGCAGTGACCCCGGGCCGCAACTCGGGAATGAGCAGTTCTTC. Translated: CASSDPGPQLGNEQFF.

The chain has TRBV25-1 and TRBJ2-5; possibly TRBD1 or TRBD2 for D (5 bases each). Deletions cut 0 bases from V and 5 bases from J, with 10 bases between. CDR1 is MGHDK, CDR2 SYGVNS, per germline. The CDR3 loop spans 14 amino acids. The CDR3 protein is CASSEYGGEETQYF. CDR3 in DNA: TGTGCCAGCAGTGAATATGGGGGAGAGGAGACCCAGTACTTC.

The rearrangement joins TRBV30 to TRBJ2-6; 12 bases are shared with TRBD2. The CDR3 loop spans 16 amino acids. V dropped 2 bases and J dropped 4; count of bases not matched to a gene: 3. Germline lookup yields CDR1 GTSNPN and CDR2 SVGIG (reference sequence). CDR3 sequence: CAWSWTSGAGANVLTF. The CDR3 DNA follows: TGTGCCTGGAGTTGGACTAGCGGGGCCGGGGCCAACGTCCTGACTTTC. Full variable domain (outside the CDR3, taken from reference TRBV30 and TRBJ2-6): SQTIHQWPATLVQPVGSPLSLECTVEGTSNPNLYWYRQAAGRGLQLLFYSVGIGQISSEVPQNLSASRPQDRQFILSSKKLLLSDSGFYLCAWSWTSGAGANVLTFGAGSRLTVL.

The gene calls are TRBV21-1 and TRBJ1-1. TRBV21-1 is designated a pseudogene. The CDR3 length is 16 residues. Written as DNA, the CDR3 is TGTGCCAGCAGCATGCGACACCCACATGGGGGCACTGAAGCTTTCTTT. Translated, it gives CASSMRHPHGGTEAFF.

This chain links TRBV6-5 with TRBJ2-5; 9 bases align to TRBD1. The CDR3 totals 15 residues. Germline loops: CDR1 MNHEY, CDR2 SVGAGI. The V and J ends lost 6 bases and 5 bases, in that order; junction bases with no gene match: 10. CDR3 in amino acids: CASSPRPGQGETQYF. The CDR3 bases are TGTGCCAGCAGCCCCCGCCCTGGACAGGGGGAGACCCAGTACTTC.

A note on this clone: Other DNA variants within this sample encode the same CDR3. DNA of the CDR3: TGCGCCAGCAGTCAAGACAGGGTTGGAACTGAAGCTTTCTTT. Translated, it gives CASSQDRVGTEAFF. The rearrangement uses TRBV5-1 and TRBJ1-1, with 7 bases matching TRBD1. Germline assignment: CDR1 SGHRS and CDR2 YFSETQ. CDR3 length equals 14 residues. V dropped 5 bases and J dropped 5; count of bases not matched to a gene: 9.

V and J are TRBV4-1 and TRBJ2-7; TRBD2 aligns across 9 bases. Germline CDR1 reads MGHRA; CDR2 reads YSYEKL. The CDR3 has 15 amino acids. With 1 base clipped from V and 4 bases from J, the junction kept 5 bases outside the gene matches. The CDR3 nucleotides are TGCGCCAGCAGCCAAGCCCCCCTAGCGGGGTACGAGCAGTACTTC. Encoded protein: CASSQAPLAGYEQYF.

V is TRBV30 and J is TRBJ1-1; a weak D match, TRBD1 (5 bases). The V gene's germline CDR1 is GTSNPN and CDR2 SVGIG (reference sequence). V was clipped by 5 bases and J by 6 bases, with 19 bases between them. CDR3 size: 14 residues. The CDR3 DNA is TGTGCCTGGGGTCAACAGGCCCCGGCGGCTGAAGCTTTCTTT. This encodes CAWGQQAPAAEAFF. The whole variable domain, filled in from reference TRBV30 and TRBJ1-1, reads SQTIHQWPATLVQPVGSPLSLECTVEGTSNPNLYWYRQAAGRGLQLLFYSVGIGQISSEVPQNLSASRPQDRQFILSSKKLLLSDSGFYLCAWGQQAPAAEAFFGQGTRLTVV.

CDR3 sequence (DNA): TGTGCCAGCAGCTTAACTTCCCTAGCGGGACTCGATACGCAGTATTTT. It specifies CASSLTSLAGLDTQYF. The chain links TRBV7-3 to TRBJ2-3, with 9 bases matching TRBD2. From germline, CDR1 is SGHTA and CDR2 FQGTGA. The CDR3 runs to 16 residues. V lost 0 bases, J lost 6 bases, and 7 bases stayed unmatched.